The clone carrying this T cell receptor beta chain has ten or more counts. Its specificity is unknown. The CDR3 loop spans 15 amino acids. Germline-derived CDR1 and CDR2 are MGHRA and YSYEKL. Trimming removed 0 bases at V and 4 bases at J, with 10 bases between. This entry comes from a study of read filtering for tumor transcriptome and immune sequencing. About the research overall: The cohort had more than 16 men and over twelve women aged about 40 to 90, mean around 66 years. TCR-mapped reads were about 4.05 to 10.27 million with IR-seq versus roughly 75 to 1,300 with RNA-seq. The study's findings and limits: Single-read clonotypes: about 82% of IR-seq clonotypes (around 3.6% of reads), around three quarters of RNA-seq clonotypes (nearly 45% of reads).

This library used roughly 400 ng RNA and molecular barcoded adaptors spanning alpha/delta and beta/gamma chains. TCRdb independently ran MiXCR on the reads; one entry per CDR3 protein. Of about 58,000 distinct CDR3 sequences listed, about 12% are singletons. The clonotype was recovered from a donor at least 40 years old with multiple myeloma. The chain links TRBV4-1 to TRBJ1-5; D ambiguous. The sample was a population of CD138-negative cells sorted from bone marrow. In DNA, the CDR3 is TGCGCCAGCAGCCAAGACGACATGGCGAATCAGCCCCAGCATTTT. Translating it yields CASSQDDMANQPQHF.